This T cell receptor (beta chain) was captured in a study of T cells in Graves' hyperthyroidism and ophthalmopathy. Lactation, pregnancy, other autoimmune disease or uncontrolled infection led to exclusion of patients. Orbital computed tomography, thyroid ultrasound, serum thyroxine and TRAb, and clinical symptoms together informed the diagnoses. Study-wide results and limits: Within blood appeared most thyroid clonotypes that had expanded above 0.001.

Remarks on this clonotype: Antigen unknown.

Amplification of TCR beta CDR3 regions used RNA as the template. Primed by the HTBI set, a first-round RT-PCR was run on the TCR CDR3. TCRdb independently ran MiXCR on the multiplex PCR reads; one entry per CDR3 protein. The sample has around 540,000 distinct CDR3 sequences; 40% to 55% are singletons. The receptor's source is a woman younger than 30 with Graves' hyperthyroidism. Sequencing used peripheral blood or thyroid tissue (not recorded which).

The chain's CDR3 is CASSITGAGEKLFF. The CDR3 nucleotides read TGTGCCAGCAGCATCACAGGGGCGGGGGAAAAACTGTTTTTT. The gene calls are TRBV7-8 and TRBJ1-4, with 7 bases identical to TRBD1. J lost 8 bases, V lost 5 bases, and 8 bases had no gene match. Germline V gene lookup returns CDR1 SGHVS and CDR2 FQNEAQ. The CDR3 loop spans 14 amino acids.